The source of this TCR beta chain is a study of identical twins. Study-wide points: Reduced insertions were recorded for abundant cord blood beta clonotypes, with no such pattern in memory repertoires.

With 4 bases clipped from V and 6 bases from J, the junction kept 9 bases outside the gene matches. Germline CDR1 SGHDN, CDR2 FVKESK. This CDR3 has 15 amino acids. The table lists this clonotype with a few counts. The antigen is unknown. Using its own MiXCR run on the 5' RACE reads, TCRdb lists one record per CDR3 protein. Of more than 350,000 distinct CDR3 sequences listed, 7% to 9.5% are singletons. This receptor was taken from a woman between 50 and 59 years old in good health. The chain employs TRBV14 and TRBJ2-1; 7 nucleotides line up with TRBD2. The sequencing sample was made of naive T cells sorted from blood. CDR3 residues: CASSLRTGRINEQFF. The DNA of the CDR3 is TGTGCCAGCAGCCTACGCACCGGGAGGATCAATGAGCAGTTCTTC.